This T cell receptor (beta chain) was sequenced in a study of blood T cell repertoires in COVID-19. The germline V gene has CDR1 SGHRS and CDR2 YFSETQ. This CDR3 contains 15 residues. Trimming removed 4 bases from V and 5 bases from J, with 15 bases in between. Clones were sequenced by immunoSEQ multiplex PCR, and TCRdb holds only the in-frame ones, with some missing. The sample holds 350,000 to 450,000 clones, about nine tenths seen once. The sequence derives from a woman aged 40-49 years who had been exposed to COVID-19. This rearrangement joins TRBV5-1 to TRBJ1-4; D is possibly TRBD1 (5 bases). Sequences were obtained from PBMCs or T cells enriched from blood (not recorded which). CDR3 amino acids: CASSPRGGVNEKLFF. CDR3 DNA: TGCGCCAGCAGCCCCCGGGGGGGAGTCAATGAAAAACTGTTTTTT. Full variable domain (rest looked up from reference TRBV5-1 and TRBJ1-4): KAGVTQTPRYLIKTRGQQVTLSCSPISGHRSVSWYQQTPGQGLQFLFEYFSETQRNKGNFPGRFSGRQFSNSRSEMNVSTLELGDSALYLCASSPRGGVNEKLFFGSGTQLSVL.